This is a list of T cell receptor beta chains from one sample in a study of blood T cell repertoires in COVID-19. This table comes from immunoSEQ multiplex PCR, and its TCRdb copy is limited to in-frame clones, with some not included. The sample has approximately 98,000 clones; 60% to 85% are singletons. Sequenced input: peripheral blood. Receptors originate from a middle-aged woman with acute or convalescent COVID-19. The CDR3 runs from the conserved cysteine through the conserved F or W. Each record gives: CDR3 protein, J gene, V gene.

CASSSPGRYGYTF TRBJ1-2 TRBV5-5
CASSSTGSNEKLFF TRBJ1-4 TRBV7-8
CASTPGGGKTYEQYF TRBJ2-7 TRBV7-2
CASSQAGTAQETQYF TRBJ2-5 TRBV3-1/TRBV3-2
CASSYDRNYGYTF TRBJ1-2 TRBV11-2
CASSPSSGGLTDTQYF TRBJ2-3 TRBV18
CASSIWGQGNEKLFF TRBJ1-4 TRBV2
CASSPRGYTEAFF TRBJ1-1 TRBV28
CASSPGRPLPGQGAKYNSPLHF TRBJ1-6 TRBV4-1
CASSLDGTYEQYF TRBJ2-7 TRBV5-4
CAISEAGLAGGRTDTQYF TRBJ2-3 TRBV10-3
CASSEWTSGTVTYNEQFF TRBJ2-1 TRBV2
CAWRADPWTVASYEQYF TRBJ2-7 TRBV30
CAIGTGYSGNTIYF TRBJ1-3 TRBV10-3
CASSLQGNAYEQYF TRBJ2-7 TRBV5-1
CASSEGPGQPQHF TRBJ1-5 TRBV6-4
CASLRDRYTEAFF TRBJ1-1 TRBV2
CASSPGRLLAGYGYTF TRBJ1-2 TRBV28
CASSASGDSPLHF TRBJ1-6 TRBV9
CASSEARTGGVNEQYF TRBJ2-7 TRBV2
CASSQYQTDDQPQHF TRBJ1-5 TRBV4-1
CASSPGPEYNEQFF TRBJ2-1 TRBV7-3
CASSILSGGLSDTQYF TRBJ2-3 TRBV19
CAVLGGMNTEAFF TRBJ1-1 TRBV24-1
CASVPSRQSYGYTF TRBJ1-2 TRBV7-2
CASSLAGAEQETQYF TRBJ2-5 TRBV7-6
CASIRSRSSGNTIYF TRBJ1-3 TRBV2
CASSLSGQGGSEKLFF TRBJ1-4 TRBV7-2
CASSQVRQENTGELFF TRBJ2-2 TRBV14
CASSPTSVETQYF TRBJ2-5 TRBV5-1
CASSDPGGEEKETQYF TRBJ2-5 TRBV5-1
CATFGRGRNYEQYF TRBJ2-7 TRBV6-5
CASSLTPNTEAFF TRBJ1-1 TRBV7-8
CASILDTSLNTEAFF TRBJ1-1 TRBV6-6
CAWSRGEGETQYF TRBJ2-5 TRBV30
CASDGQGGSPLHF TRBJ1-6 TRBV2
CASSLGGVSQETQYF TRBJ2-5 TRBV7-2
CASSETSGGVNEQYF TRBJ2-7 TRBV28
CASSLEAGVTTGQYF TRBJ2-7 TRBV11-2
CASSRGTSQAGELFF TRBJ2-2 TRBV5-1
CASSLVAQGAGSYEQYF TRBJ2-7 TRBV5-1